A single sample gave rise to the 24 T cell receptor beta chains below, sequenced in a study of OX40 agonist ivuxolimab in advanced cancers. Method: immunoSEQ multiplex PCR; TCRdb's copy keeps in-frame clones and lacks some. The profile shows around 30,000 clones, approximately 89% of them singletons. Sample: CD4+ or CD8+ T cells sorted from blood, taken in a trial of the OX40 agonist ivuxolimab. The receptors shown here come from an adult with an advanced solid tumor such as melanoma, head and neck, liver or kidney cancer.

Concerning this clone itself: Additional DNA sequences in this sample encode the identical CDR3. The chain combines TRBV28 with TRBJ2-7; D ambiguous. The germline CDR1 and CDR2 sequences are MDHEN and SYDVKM. This CDR3 has 11 residues. V was pared by 5 bases and J by 3 bases, with 5 bases between. The CDR3 DNA is TGTGCCAGCAGTCCCCTCTACGAGCAGTACTTC. The encoded protein is CASSPLYEQYF.

This chain connects TRBV19 to TRBJ1-1; the match to TRBD1 covers 9 bases. Germline CDR1 LNHDA, CDR2 SQIVND (reference sequence). The CDR3 is 13 amino acids. V was pared by 8 bases and J by 0 bases, with 1 base of the junction left unmatched. The CDR3: CASDRGMNTEAFF. CDR3 sequence (DNA): TGTGCCAGTGACAGGGGGATGAACACTGAAGCTTTCTTT.

On this clone itself: The same CDR3 is also encoded by other DNA sequences in this sample. The rearrangement uses TRBV4-2 and TRBJ2-7; 10 bases are a match to TRBD2. V shed 0 bases, J shed 3 bases, and the junction held 5 bases outside the gene matches. The CDR3 totals 16 residues. Germline-derived CDR1 and CDR2 are LGHNA and YNFKEQ. CDR3 loop: CASSQEEASGSYEQYF. The CDR3 region has the DNA TGTGCCAGCAGCCAAGAAGAGGCTAGCGGGAGCTACGAGCAGTACTTC.

The chain employs TRBV29-1 and TRBJ1-1, with D unresolved. Trimming pared 4 bases from V and 6 bases from J, leaving 9 bases between. The CDR3 has 11 residues. Germline CDR1 reads SQVTM; CDR2 reads ANQGSEA. The CDR3 protein is CSVGVVSEAFF. The CDR3 DNA follows: TGCAGCGTTGGGGTTGTCTCTGAAGCTTTCTTT.

The chain links TRBV5-1 to TRBJ2-3; TRBD2 matches at 8 bases. The CDR3 runs to 15 residues. Trimming took 2 bases from V and 2 from J; bases not matched to a gene: 4. CDR1 is SGHRS and CDR2 is YFSETQ in the germline V gene. The DNA for the CDR3 is TGCGCCAGCAGCTTAGGACTAGCTTCCACAGATACGCAGTATTTT. Residues: CASSLGLASTDTQYF. Complete variable domain (other parts from reference TRBV5-1 and TRBJ2-3): KAGVTQTPRYLIKTRGQQVTLSCSPISGHRSVSWYQQTPGQGLQFLFEYFSETQRNKGNFPGRFSGRQFSNSRSEMNVSTLELGDSALYLCASSLGLASTDTQYFGPGTRLTVL.

The chain is built from TRBV27 and TRBJ2-3, with 8 nucleotides matching TRBD2. After removal of 3 bases from V and 2 bases from J, the junction contained 4 bases not matched to a gene. The CDR3 is 15 residues long. The germline V gene has CDR1 MNHEY and CDR2 SMNVEV (reference sequence). The CDR3 DNA sequence: TGTGCCAGCAGTTTCGGGGGGGGCTACACAGATACGCAGTATTTT. Translated: CASSFGGGYTDTQYF.

The genes are TRBV7-9 and TRBJ1-1; 9 bases match TRBD1. Germline V gives CDR1 SEHNR, CDR2 FQNEAQ (reference sequence). This CDR3 comprises 15 residues. V gave up 6 bases and J gave up 2 bases; unmatched junction bases: 7. The chain's CDR3 is CASSYRGRPNTEAFF. CDR3 coding DNA: TGTGCCAGCAGTTACAGGGGGCGGCCCAACACTGAAGCTTTCTTT.

The rearrangement links TRBV30 to TRBJ2-2; no definite D call. This CDR3 is 13 amino acids long. Germline V gene data show CDR1 as GTSNPN and CDR2 as SVGIG (reference sequence). The V end lost 4 bases, the J end lost 0 bases, and 6 bases lay between the germline ends. The CDR3 is CAWTPPNTGELFF. The CDR3 bases are TGTGCCTGGACCCCGCCGAACACCGGGGAGCTGTTTTTT.

The chain employs TRBV6-5 and TRBJ1-2, with D hard to call. The CDR3 covers 13 residues. Germline V lookup: CDR1 MNHEY, CDR2 SVGAGI. The V end lost 2 bases, the J end lost 5 bases, and 9 bases lay between the germline ends. The CDR3 DNA is TGTGCCAGCAGTTACGGCAGGTCATATGGCTACACCTTC. Its translation: CASSYGRSYGYTF.

The V and J genes are TRBV27 and TRBJ1-1, with D tentatively TRBD1 (6 bases). The CDR3 loop spans 12 amino acids. From germline, CDR1 is MNHEY and CDR2 SMNVEV (reference sequence). V shed 5 bases and J shed 11 bases, with 15 bases lying between them. Written as DNA, the CDR3 is TGTGCCAGCAGTCTCCCAGCAGGGGAGGCTTTCTTT. Residues: CASSLPAGEAFF.

The chain uses TRBV5-5 and TRBJ2-5, with D perhaps matching TRBD1 or TRBD2 (6 bases each). The CDR3 is made up of 17 amino acids. Germline V lookup: CDR1 SGHKS, CDR2 YYEKEE (reference sequence). Trimming cost V 3 bases and J 0 bases, with 18 bases left between them. CDR3 in amino acids: CASSSRGTTQYQETQYF. Written as DNA, the CDR3 is TGTGCCAGCAGCTCACGGGGGACAACCCAGTACCAAGAGACCCAGTACTTC.

This clone came up once. This chain joins TRBV29-1 and TRBJ2-1; 9 bases fit TRBD2. The germline CDR1 and CDR2 sequences are SQVTM and ANQGSEA. V lost 3 bases, J lost 1 base, and 19 bases stayed unmatched. CDR3 size: 20 residues. CDR3 in amino acids: CSVEGGGWVSSGDSYNEQFF. The CDR3 bases are TGCAGCGTTGAGGGAGGGGGATGGGTGTCTAGCGGGGATTCCTACAATGAGCAGTTCTTC.

The CDR3 DNA reads TGTGCCAGTAGTATCACCCAGCTGGGAAAAAATGAGCAGTTCTTC. Translated, it gives CASSITQLGKNEQFF. V gene TRBV19 combines with J gene TRBJ2-1; D remains ambiguous. CDR1 and CDR2 from the germline V gene are LNHDA and SQIVND (reference sequence). CDR3 size: 15 residues. The V and J ends lost 3 bases and 7 bases respectively, with 16 bases between them. The full variable domain, rest sourced from reference TRBV19 and TRBJ2-1, is DGGITQSPKYLFRKEGQNVTLSCEQNLNHDAMYWYRQDPGQGLRLIYYSQIVNDFQKGDIAEGYSVSREKKESFPLTVTSAQKNPTAFYLCASSITQLGKNEQFFGPGTRLTVL.

The rearrangement uses TRBV7-9 and TRBJ1-1; no definite D call. The CDR3 runs 13 residues. The germline V gene has CDR1 SEHNR and CDR2 FQNEAQ (reference sequence). Trimming took off 5 bases at V and 6 bases at J, with 13 bases between the two ends. The DNA of the CDR3 is TGTGCCAGCAGCAACCATGCTGGGGCTGAAGCTTTCTTT. Protein: CASSNHAGAEAFF.

The gene calls are TRBV10-2 and TRBJ2-1, with 8 bases matching TRBD2. Unmatched junction bases numbered 2, after V lost 5 bases and J lost 2 bases. The CDR3 is made up of 14 amino acids. Germline values: CDR1 WSHSY, CDR2 SAAADI. The CDR3 loop reads CASSIAGPYNEQFF. The CDR3 coding sequence is TGCGCCAGCAGTATAGCGGGACCCTACAATGAGCAGTTCTTC.

This chain links TRBV9 with TRBJ2-1, with D possibly TRBD2 on 7 matching bases. CDR3 length equals 15 residues. CDR1 SGDLS and CDR2 YYNGEE come from the germline V gene. V was clipped by 7 bases and J by 0 bases, with 14 bases between them. This chain's CDR3 is CASGEGGSSYNEQFF. DNA for the CDR3: TGTGCCAGCGGGGAGGGGGGAAGCTCCTACAATGAGCAGTTCTTC. Based on the CDR3 plus reference TRBV9 and TRBJ2-1, the full variable domain is DSGVTQTPKHLITATGQRVTLRCSPRSGDLSVYWYQQSLDQGLQFLIQYYNGEERAKGNILERFSAQQFPDLHSELNLSSLELGDSALYFCASGEGGSSYNEQFFGPGTRLTVL.

The chain links TRBV2 to TRBJ1-5, with D unclear. CDR3 length: 14 amino acids. Between the trimmed V and J ends, which lost 0 bases and 9 bases, there was a span of 12 bases. Germline CDR1 is SNHLY and CDR2 is FYNNEI. The CDR3 DNA follows: TGTGCCAGCAGTGAAGCGAAGGGCATGGCGCCCCAGCATTTT. Protein: CASSEAKGMAPQHF.

This clone has just a few counts. The genes are TRBV5-1 and TRBJ2-7; the D call may be TRBD1 or TRBD2 (6 bases each). Germline loops: CDR1 SGHRS, CDR2 YFSETQ. Deletions cut 1 base from V and 5 bases from J, with 16 bases between. This CDR3 contains 15 residues. The CDR3 here is CASSLTGASYDEQYF. CDR3 sequence (DNA): TGCGCCAGCAGCTTGACGGGGGCTAGTTACGACGAGCAGTACTTC.

The chain combines TRBV7-6 with TRBJ2-2; 9 positions agree with TRBD1. The germline V gene encodes CDR1 SGHVS and CDR2 FNYEAQ. V shed 0 bases and J 2 bases; nucleotides not matched to a gene: 7. This CDR3 has 18 residues. The CDR3 spells CASSLAPPGQGNTGELFF. CDR3 DNA: TGTGCCAGCAGCTTAGCGCCCCCGGGACAGGGTAACACCGGGGAGCTGTTTTTT.

The V gene is TRBV4-1, the J gene TRBJ1-1, with D maybe TRBD1 (5 bases). This CDR3 contains 15 residues. Germline V gene sequence: CDR1 MGHRA, CDR2 YSYEKL. V was pared by 0 bases and J by 4 bases, with 12 bases between. DNA of the CDR3: TGCGCCAGCAGCCAAGAAGGGGCAGAGGGCACTGAAGCTTTCTTT. Translated: CASSQEGAEGTEAFF.

The V call is TRBV13, the J call TRBJ2-4; 7 bases line up with TRBD1. CDR3 length: 15 residues. Germline V gene sequence: CDR1 PRHDT, CDR2 FYEKMQ (reference sequence). The V segment lost 5 bases and the J segment 4 bases; nucleotides outside the gene matches: 8. The CDR3: CASSTLTGIKNIQYF. As DNA, the CDR3 is TGTGCCAGCAGCACCCTGACAGGGATTAAAAACATTCAGTACTTC.

This rearrangement joins TRBV19 to TRBJ2-7, with TRBD1 matching 7 bases. The J segment lost 2 bases and the V segment lost 2 bases, leaving 3 bases of the junction unmatched. Germline V gene lookup returns CDR1 LNHDA and CDR2 SQIVND (reference sequence). CDR3 length: 14 amino acids. The CDR3 sequence is CASSISGTAYEQYF. DNA of the CDR3: TGTGCCAGTAGTATATCCGGGACAGCCTACGAGCAGTACTTC. The full variable domain, completed using reference TRBV19 and TRBJ2-7, is DGGITQSPKYLFRKEGQNVTLSCEQNLNHDAMYWYRQDPGQGLRLIYYSQIVNDFQKGDIAEGYSVSREKKESFPLTVTSAQKNPTAFYLCASSISGTAYEQYFGPGTRLTVT.

The chain is built from TRBV28 and TRBJ1-4; D unresolved. Looked up from germline, CDR1 is MDHEN and CDR2 is SYDVKM. The CDR3 totals 12 residues. Trimming pared 3 bases from V and 14 bases from J, leaving 13 bases between. The CDR3 sequence is CASSLTNARLFF. Here the CDR3 DNA reads TGTGCCAGCAGTTTGACCAATGCACGTCTGTTTTTT.

This chain links TRBV29-1 with TRBJ1-2, with 9 bases aligning to TRBD1. The CDR3 spans 17 residues. Trimming at V came to 0 bases and at J to 5 bases, leaving 13 bases not matched to a gene. Per the germline V gene, CDR1 is SQVTM and CDR2 is ANQGSEA. Here the CDR3 reads CSVEDGGQGGLQYGYTF. The CDR3 region has the DNA TGCAGCGTTGAAGATGGGGGACAGGGAGGCTTACAGTATGGCTACACCTTC.